This T cell receptor (beta chain) was captured by sequencing in a study of T cells after yellow fever vaccination. From the 5' RACE reads, TCRdb called clonotypes with MiXCR, one entry per CDR3 protein. Of some 350,000 distinct CDR3 sequences listed, 8.7% are singletons. The CDR3 totals 14 residues. Per germline, CDR1 SGHDT and CDR2 YYEEEE. To note about this clonotype: At one of its ends the junction is not consistent with the germline gene, which may arise from a read error.

The V call is TRBV5-6, the J call TRBJ2-3; D is unclear. The receptor comes from a man younger than 35 who received the YFV17D yellow fever vaccine. The sample was PBMCs, taken on the day of the first yellow fever vaccination. The CDR3 protein is CSSSSPARADTQYF. The CDR3 region has the DNA TGTTCCAGCAGCTCTCCGGCCCGGGCAGATACGCAGTATTTT. Variable domain in full (rest from reference TRBV5-6 and TRBJ2-3): DAGVTQSPTHLIKTRGQQVTLRCSPKSGHDTVSWYQQALGQGPQFIFQYYEEEERQRGNFPDRFSGHQFPNYSSELNVNALLLGDSALYLCSSSSPARADTQYFGPGTRLTVL.